This T cell receptor (beta chain) was recorded in a study of T cell responses to AZD1222 COVID-19 vaccine. Whole-study results and caveats: Clonal diversity was possibly underestimated, and the donors were mostly white British, with more females. Nearly half of the spike-specific TCRs reportedly recognize variant regions that carry no mutations.

Concerning this clone: What it recognizes is unknown.

This table comes from immunoSEQ multiplex PCR, and its TCRdb copy is limited to in-frame clones, with some not included. The profile shows around 120,000 clones, about 92% of them singletons. The CDR3 is 17 amino acids. Trimming cost V 4 bases and J 2 bases, with 17 bases left between them. Looked up from germline, CDR1 is MNHNS and CDR2 is SASEGT. The genes are TRBV6-1 and TRBJ2-2; a weak D match, TRBD1 (5 bases). The specimen was peripheral blood, collected on day 0 of AZD1222 vaccination. The clonotype originates from an adult in good health. CDR3 in amino acids: CASSVRWQRGNTGELFF. CDR3 DNA sequence: TGTGCCAGCAGTGTAAGGTGGCAAAGGGGAAACACCGGGGAGCTGTTTTTT.